This T cell receptor (beta chain) was identified in a study of early T cells in non-severe SARS-CoV-2 infection. This clonotype was counted ten times or more. The CDR3 consists of 14 residues. The V end lost 3 bases, the J end lost 2 bases, and 11 bases lay between the germline ends. Germline CDR1 reads SQVTM; CDR2 reads ANQGSEA. A single record per CDR3 protein comes from TCRdb applying MiXCR to the 5' RACE reads. The sample yields 65,000 to 80,000 distinct CDR3 sequences, roughly 13% seen once. Sequencing was performed on whole blood. This chain uses TRBV29-1 with TRBJ2-1; D gene uncertain. This TCR was recovered from an adult who was a healthcare worker with PCR-confirmed SARS-CoV-2 infection or an uninfected control (not recorded which). The CDR3 reads CSVEDYSAYNEQFF. In DNA form, the CDR3 reads TGCAGCGTTGAGGATTACTCTGCCTACAATGAGCAGTTCTTC.